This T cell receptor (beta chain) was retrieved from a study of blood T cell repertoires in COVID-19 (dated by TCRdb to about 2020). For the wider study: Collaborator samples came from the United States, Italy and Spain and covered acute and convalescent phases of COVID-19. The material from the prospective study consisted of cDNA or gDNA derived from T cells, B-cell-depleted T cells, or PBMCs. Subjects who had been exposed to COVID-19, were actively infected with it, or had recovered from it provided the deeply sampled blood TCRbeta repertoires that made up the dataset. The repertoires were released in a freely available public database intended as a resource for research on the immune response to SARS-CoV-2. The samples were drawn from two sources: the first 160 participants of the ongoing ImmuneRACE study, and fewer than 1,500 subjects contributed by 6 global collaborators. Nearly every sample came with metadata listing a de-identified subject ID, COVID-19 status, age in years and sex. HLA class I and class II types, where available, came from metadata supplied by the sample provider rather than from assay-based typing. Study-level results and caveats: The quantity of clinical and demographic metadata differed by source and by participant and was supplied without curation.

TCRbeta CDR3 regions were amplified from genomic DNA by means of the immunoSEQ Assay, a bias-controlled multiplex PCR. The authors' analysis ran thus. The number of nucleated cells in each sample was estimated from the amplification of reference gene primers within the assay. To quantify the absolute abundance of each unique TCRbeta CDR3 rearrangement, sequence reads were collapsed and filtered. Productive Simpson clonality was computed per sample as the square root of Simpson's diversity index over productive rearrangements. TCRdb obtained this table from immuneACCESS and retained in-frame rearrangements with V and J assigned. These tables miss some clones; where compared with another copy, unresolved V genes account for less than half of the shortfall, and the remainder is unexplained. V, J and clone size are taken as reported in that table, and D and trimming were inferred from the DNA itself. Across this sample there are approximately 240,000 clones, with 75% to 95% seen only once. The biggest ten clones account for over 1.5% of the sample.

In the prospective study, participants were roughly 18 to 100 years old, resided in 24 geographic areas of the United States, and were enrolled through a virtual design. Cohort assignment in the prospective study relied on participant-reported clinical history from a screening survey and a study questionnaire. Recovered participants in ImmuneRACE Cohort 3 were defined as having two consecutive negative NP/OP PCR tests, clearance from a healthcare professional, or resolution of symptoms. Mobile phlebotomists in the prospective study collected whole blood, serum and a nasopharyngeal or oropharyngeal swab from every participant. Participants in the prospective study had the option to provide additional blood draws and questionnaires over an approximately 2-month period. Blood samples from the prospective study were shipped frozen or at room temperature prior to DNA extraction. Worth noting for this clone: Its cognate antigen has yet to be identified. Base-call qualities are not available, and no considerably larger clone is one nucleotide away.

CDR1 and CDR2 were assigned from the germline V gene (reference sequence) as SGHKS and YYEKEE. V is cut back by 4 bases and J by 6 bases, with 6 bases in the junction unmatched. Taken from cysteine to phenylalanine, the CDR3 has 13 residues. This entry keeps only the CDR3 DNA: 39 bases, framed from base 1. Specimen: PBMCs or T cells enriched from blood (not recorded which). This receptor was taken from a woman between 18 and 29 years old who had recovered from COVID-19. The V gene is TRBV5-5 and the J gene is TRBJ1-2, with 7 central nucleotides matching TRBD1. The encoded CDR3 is CASSPDRVHGYTF. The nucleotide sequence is TGTGCCAGCAGCCCCGACAGGGTTCATGGCTACACCTTC.